This T cell receptor beta chain appears in the sequencing data of a study of cytomegalovirus exposure and HLA in healthy donors. Study conclusions and caveats: A later analysis reportedly identified an Asian-associated ancestry cluster as carrying fewer N-insertions than the 666-donor mean. Based on reports, TCR beta sequences accurately predicted HLA-A and HLA-B alleles for most subjects.

13 Jbeta primers and 60 Vbeta primers were used for the PCR. The table came from immunoSEQ multiplex PCR; TCRdb's copy has only in-frame clones and leaves some out. The table includes around 100,000 clones, 65% to 80% detected once. Only a few counts were recorded for this clone. Its antigen is not identified. The V segment lost 5 bases and the J segment 15 bases; nucleotides outside the gene matches: 9. The CDR3 totals 12 residues. Germline-derived CDR1 and CDR2 are MNHNS and SASEGT. The sequence was collected from a woman between 18 and 29 years old in good health and CMV-seropositive. The chain links TRBV6-1 to TRBJ2-1, with TRBD2 matching over 8 bases. Sequenced sample: PBMCs. CDR3 in amino acids: CASSPQRERPFF. Here the CDR3 DNA reads TGTGCCAGCAGTCCCCAGCGGGAGCGCCCGTTCTTC.